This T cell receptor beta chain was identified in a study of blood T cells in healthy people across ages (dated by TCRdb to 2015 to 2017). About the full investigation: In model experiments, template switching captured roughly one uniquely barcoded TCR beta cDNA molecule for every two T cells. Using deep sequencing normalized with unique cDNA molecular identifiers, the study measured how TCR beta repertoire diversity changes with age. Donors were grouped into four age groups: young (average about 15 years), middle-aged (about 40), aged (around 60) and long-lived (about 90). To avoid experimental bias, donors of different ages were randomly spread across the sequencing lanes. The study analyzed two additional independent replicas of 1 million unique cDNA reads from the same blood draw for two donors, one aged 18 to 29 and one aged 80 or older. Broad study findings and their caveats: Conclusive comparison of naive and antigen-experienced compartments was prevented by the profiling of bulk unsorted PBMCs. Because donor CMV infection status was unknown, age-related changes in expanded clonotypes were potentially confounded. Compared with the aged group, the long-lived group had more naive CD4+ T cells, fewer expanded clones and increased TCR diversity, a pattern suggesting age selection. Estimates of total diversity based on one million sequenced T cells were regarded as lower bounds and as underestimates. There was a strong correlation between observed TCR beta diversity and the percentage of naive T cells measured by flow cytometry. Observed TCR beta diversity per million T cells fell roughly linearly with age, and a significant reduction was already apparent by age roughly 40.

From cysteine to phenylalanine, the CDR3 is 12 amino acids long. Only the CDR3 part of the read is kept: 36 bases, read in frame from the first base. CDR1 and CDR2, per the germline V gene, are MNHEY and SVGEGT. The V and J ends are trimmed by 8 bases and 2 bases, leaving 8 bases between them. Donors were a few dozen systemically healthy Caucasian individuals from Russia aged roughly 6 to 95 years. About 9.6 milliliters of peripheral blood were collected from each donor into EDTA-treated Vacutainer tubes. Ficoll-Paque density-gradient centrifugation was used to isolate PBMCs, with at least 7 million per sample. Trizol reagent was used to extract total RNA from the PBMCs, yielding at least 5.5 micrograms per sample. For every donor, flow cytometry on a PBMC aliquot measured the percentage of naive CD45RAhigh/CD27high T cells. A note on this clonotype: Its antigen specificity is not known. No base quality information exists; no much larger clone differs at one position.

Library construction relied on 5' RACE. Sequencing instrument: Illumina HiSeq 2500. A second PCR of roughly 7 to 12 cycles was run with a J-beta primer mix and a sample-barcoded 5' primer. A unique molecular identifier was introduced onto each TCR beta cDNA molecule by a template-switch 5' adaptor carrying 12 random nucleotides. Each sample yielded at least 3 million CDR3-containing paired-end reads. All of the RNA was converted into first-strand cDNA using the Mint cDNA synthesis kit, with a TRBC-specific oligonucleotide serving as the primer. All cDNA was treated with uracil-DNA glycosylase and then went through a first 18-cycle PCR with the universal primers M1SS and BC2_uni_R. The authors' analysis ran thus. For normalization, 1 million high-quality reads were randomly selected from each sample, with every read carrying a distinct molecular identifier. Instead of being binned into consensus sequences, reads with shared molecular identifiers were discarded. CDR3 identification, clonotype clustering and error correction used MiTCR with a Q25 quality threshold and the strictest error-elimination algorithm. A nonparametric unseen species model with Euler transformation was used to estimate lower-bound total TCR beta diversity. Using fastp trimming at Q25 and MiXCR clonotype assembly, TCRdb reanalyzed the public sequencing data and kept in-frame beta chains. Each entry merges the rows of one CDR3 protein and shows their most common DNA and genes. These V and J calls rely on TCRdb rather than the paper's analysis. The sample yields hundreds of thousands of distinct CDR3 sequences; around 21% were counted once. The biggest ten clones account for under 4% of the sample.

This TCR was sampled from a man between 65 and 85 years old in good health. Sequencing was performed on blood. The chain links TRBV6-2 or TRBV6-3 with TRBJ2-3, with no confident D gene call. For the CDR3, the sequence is CASCNPTDTQYF. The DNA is TGTGCCAGCTGTAATCCCACAGATACGCAGTATTTT.